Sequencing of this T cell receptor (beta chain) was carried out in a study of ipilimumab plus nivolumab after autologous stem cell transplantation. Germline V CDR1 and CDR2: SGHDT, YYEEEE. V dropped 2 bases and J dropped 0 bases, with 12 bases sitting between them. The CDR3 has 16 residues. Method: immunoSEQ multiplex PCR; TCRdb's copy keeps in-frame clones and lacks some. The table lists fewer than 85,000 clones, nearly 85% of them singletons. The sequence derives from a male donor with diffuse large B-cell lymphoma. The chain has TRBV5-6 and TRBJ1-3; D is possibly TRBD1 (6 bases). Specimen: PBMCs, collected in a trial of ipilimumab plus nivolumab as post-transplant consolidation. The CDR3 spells CASSLDRFLSGNTIYF. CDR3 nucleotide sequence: TGTGCCAGCAGCTTAGACAGGTTCCTCTCTGGAAACACCATATATTTT.